The T cell receptor beta chain described here comes from a study of spatial heterogeneity in lung cancer. As for the study in general: Detection consistently yielded more beta chains than alpha chains. Whole-study results and caveats: One measure, the expanded intratumoral alpha and beta TCR count, tracked tumor mutation counts.

Stated time point: sample taken at primary tumor resection. A total of approximately 75 untreated early-stage non-small cell lung cancer patients served as donors. Whole RNA, which was extracted from tumor, nontumor lung tissue or frozen PBMC, was sequenced without any cell sorting. The V gene's germline CDR1 is MDHEN and CDR2 SYDVKM. The CDR3 has 12 amino acids. Only a few counts were recorded for this clonotype. Its specificity is not known. Compared with germline, one end of the junction differs, possibly owing to a read error. With the library built for alpha chains, this beta chain is off target and its frequency is not meaningful. MiXCR, applied by TCRdb to the 5' RACE reads, yields one record per CDR3 protein. The profile covers about 5,800 distinct CDR3 sequences, with more than 13% appearing a single time and around 9.3% taken by the ten largest.

This clonotype was obtained from a male donor with early-stage non-small cell lung cancer. The V and J genes are TRBV28 and TRBJ2-1; 7 nucleotides agree with TRBD2. Material: lung tumor tissue, obtained at surgery. DNA for the CDR3: TGTGCCAGCAGTTTAAGACACCGGGACTACCGATTC. The encoded protein is CASSLRHRDYRF.